This TCR beta chain appears in the sequencing data of a study of T cells after yellow fever vaccination. Each CDR3 protein gets one entry after TCRdb re-called the 5' RACE reads with MiXCR. Found here are 500,000 to 650,000 distinct CDR3 sequences, 9% to 15% of them singletons; the top ten hold 15%. This clonotype was counted ten times or more. What it recognizes is unknown. Study observations and caveats: Clones from primary vaccination mostly reappeared after the booster (less than 98% CD4, less than 90% CD8). Abundant contaminating clonotypes from the bulk population could appear in FACS-sorted repertoires. When the response was secondary, it was weaker but reached its peak faster, day 5 versus 15.

After removal of 6 bases from V and 6 bases from J, the junction contained 2 bases not matched to a gene. The CDR3 is made up of 12 amino acids. Material: PBMCs, obtained on the day of the yellow fever booster vaccination. This receptor was obtained from a man aged 25 to 45 who received the YFV17D yellow fever vaccine. The chain combines TRBV12-3 or TRBV12-4 with TRBJ2-3; 8 bases align to TRBD2. DNA for the CDR3: TGTGCCAGCAGGGGACTAGTGGATACGCAGTATTTT. This translates into CASRGLVDTQYF.